This T cell receptor (beta chain) derives from a study of OX40 agonist ivuxolimab in advanced cancers. Study in general: Dose-escalation patients suffered from hepatocellular carcinoma, melanoma, renal cell or head and neck cancer.

Trimming took 6 bases from V and 4 from J; bases not matched to a gene: 14. CDR3 length: 17 amino acids. Looked up from germline, CDR1 is MDHEN and CDR2 is SYDVKM. Produced via immunoSEQ multiplex PCR; TCRdb's table is partial and in-frame only. The profile shows roughly 71,000 clones, about 89% of them singletons. The V call is TRBV28, the J call TRBJ2-7, with 11 positions matching TRBD2. The sequence came from an adult with an advanced solid tumor such as melanoma, head and neck, liver or kidney cancer. Material: CD4+ or CD8+ T cells sorted from blood, obtained in a trial of the OX40 agonist ivuxolimab. This CDR3 reads CASSSTSGSPSGYEQYF. Here the CDR3 DNA reads TGTGCCAGCAGCTCAACTAGCGGGAGCCCGAGCGGGTACGAGCAGTACTTC.